Following are 10 T cell receptor beta chains from one sample sequenced in a study of blood T cell repertoires in COVID-19. This table comes from immunoSEQ multiplex PCR, and its TCRdb copy is limited to in-frame clones, with some not included. Among about 380,000 clones, 80% to 90% were seen once, and the ten largest hold 1% to 1.5%. The material sequenced was peripheral blood. These TCRs come from a man in his forties or fifties with acute or convalescent COVID-19.

The chain joins TRBV30 to TRBJ1-1, with TRBD1 as a possible D gene (6 bases). The V end was cut by 5 bases, the J end by 8 bases, with 15 bases between. The CDR3 runs 12 residues. CDR1 and CDR2 from the germline V gene are GTSNPN and SVGIG (reference sequence). DNA of the CDR3: TGTGCCTGGGACACGACCGGGACAGAAGCTTTCTTT. Encoded protein: CAWDTTGTEAFF.

The rearrangement links TRBV7-3 to TRBJ2-5; 8 bases match TRBD2. This CDR3 region has 14 residues. In germline, CDR1 is SGHTA, CDR2 FQGTGA. Losses at the gene ends were 5 bases for V and 4 bases for J; bases not matched to a gene: 6. The CDR3 coding sequence is TGTGCCAGCAGCCTCGCGGGGGGTGGAGAGACCCAGTACTTC. Protein product: CASSLAGGGETQYF.

The CDR3 is CASSDGSGSTDTQYF. The CDR3 DNA reads TGTGCCAGCAGTGACGGTAGCGGAAGCACAGATACGCAGTATTTT. This chain connects TRBV6-4 to TRBJ2-3; D is possibly TRBD2 (6 bases). CDR1 is MRHNA and CDR2 is SNTAGT in the germline V gene. There are 15 residues in the CDR3. V lost 2 bases and J 0 bases, leaving 9 bases between the germline ends.

The DNA of the CDR3 is TGTGCCAGTAGTATAGTTGTGGGGCCAGGGGCGGATACGCAGTATTTT. The encoded protein is CASSIVVGPGADTQYF. The V and J genes are TRBV19 and TRBJ2-3; perhaps TRBD1 as D (6 bases). The V end lost 1 base, the J end lost 6 bases, and 17 bases lay between the germline ends. The CDR3 consists of 16 residues. The germline gives CDR1 LNHDA, CDR2 SQIVND (reference sequence). Complete variable domain (other parts from reference TRBV19 and TRBJ2-3): DGGITQSPKYLFRKEGQNVTLSCEQNLNHDAMYWYRQDPGQGLRLIYYSQIVNDFQKGDIAEGYSVSREKKESFPLTVTSAQKNPTAFYLCASSIVVGPGADTQYFGPGTRLTVL.

This chain connects TRBV2 to TRBJ1-2; TRBD1 might be the D (6 bases). The CDR3 loop spans 14 amino acids. V dropped 6 bases and J dropped 0 bases, with 11 bases sitting between them. CDR1 SNHLY and CDR2 FYNNEI come from the germline V gene. DNA for the CDR3: TGTGCCAGCAGCGGGACAACAACTAACTATGGCTACACCTTC. Encoded protein: CASSGTTTNYGYTF.

The chain combines TRBV20-1 with TRBJ1-1; tentatively, D is TRBD1 (6 bases). V gave up 3 bases and J gave up 12 bases, with 11 bases separating them. Looked up from germline, CDR1 is DFQATT and CDR2 is SNEGSKA (reference sequence). The CDR3 is 10 residues long. The CDR3 region has the DNA TGCAGTGCTAGGACAGGTCCGACTTTCTTT. Protein: CSARTGPTFF.

The chain joins TRBV28 to TRBJ2-3, with a weak D call TRBD1 (5 bases). Germline V gene data show CDR1 as MDHEN and CDR2 as SYDVKM. This CDR3 is 14 amino acids long. The V gene lost 10 bases and the J gene lost 0 bases, with 14 bases spanning the gap. The CDR3 nucleotides read TGTGCCACCAGGTCAGGGATTAGCACAGATACGCAGTATTTT. This gives the protein CATRSGISTDTQYF.

The chain couples TRBV27 to TRBJ2-7; 14 nucleotides match TRBD2. The germline V gene has CDR1 MNHEY and CDR2 SMNVEV (reference sequence). V dropped 8 bases and J dropped 4; count of bases not matched to a gene: 7. The CDR3 spans 15 residues. CDR3 sequence (DNA): TGTGCCAGCCGCTTTGGGACTAGCGGGGGATACGAGCAGTACTTC. It codes for CASRFGTSGGYEQYF.

The rearrangement joins TRBV3-1 (or the pseudogene TRBV3-2) to TRBJ1-2, with TRBD1 matching 7 bases. After removal of 4 bases from V and 6 bases from J, the junction contained 11 bases not matched to a gene. Germline CDR1 LGHDT, CDR2 YNNKEL (reference sequence). CDR3 length equals 15 residues. CDR3 in amino acids: CASSPSATGWDGYTF. The CDR3 DNA follows: TGTGCCAGCAGCCCGTCCGCGACAGGGTGGGATGGCTACACCTTC.

With regard to this clone: One junction end disagrees with the germline gene, perhaps due to a read error. This chain connects TRBV28 to TRBJ2-7; 12 nucleotides agree with TRBD2. The CDR3 is made up of 15 amino acids. CDR1 is MDHEN and CDR2 is SYDVKM in the germline V gene. The CDR3 here is CASSLLQRTSGASSF. The CDR3 coding sequence is TGTGCCAGCAGTTTACTACAGAGGACTAGCGGGGCCAGCTCGTTC.